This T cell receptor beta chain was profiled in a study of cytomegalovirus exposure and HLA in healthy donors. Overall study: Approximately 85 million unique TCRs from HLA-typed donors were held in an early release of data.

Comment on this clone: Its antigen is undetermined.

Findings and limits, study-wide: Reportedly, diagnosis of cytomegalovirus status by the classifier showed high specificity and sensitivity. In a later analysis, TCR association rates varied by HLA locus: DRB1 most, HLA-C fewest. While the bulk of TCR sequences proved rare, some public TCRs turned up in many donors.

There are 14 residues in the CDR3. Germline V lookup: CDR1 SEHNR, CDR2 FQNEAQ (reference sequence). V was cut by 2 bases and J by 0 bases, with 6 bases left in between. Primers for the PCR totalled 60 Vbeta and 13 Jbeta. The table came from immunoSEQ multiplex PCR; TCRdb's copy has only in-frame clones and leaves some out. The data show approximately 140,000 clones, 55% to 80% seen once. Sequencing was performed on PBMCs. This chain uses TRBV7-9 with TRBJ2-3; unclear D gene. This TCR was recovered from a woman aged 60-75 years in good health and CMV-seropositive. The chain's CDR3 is CASSLPPSTDTQYF. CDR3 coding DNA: TGTGCCAGCAGCTTACCCCCTAGCACAGATACGCAGTATTTT.